The source of this T cell receptor (beta chain) is a study of blood T cell repertoires in COVID-19. Study overall: Samples came from the United States, Italy and Spain, spanning acute and convalescent COVID-19. PBMCs, B-cell-depleted T cells, or T cells provided the cDNA or gDNA that made up the material.

Authors' data handling: Reference gene primer amplification yielded estimated nucleated cell counts. Clones were read by immunoSEQ multiplex PCR, and TCRdb kept only the in-frame ones, dropping some. V and J calls and clone size are those listed in that table; D and trimming were worked out from the DNA. Of roughly 250,000 clones in the sample, approximately 85% are singletons; the top ten hold 9.5% to 15%. The CDR3 spans 14 residues. Germline loops: CDR1 SEHNR, CDR2 FQNEAQ (reference sequence). V was trimmed by 2 bases and J by 3 bases, leaving 10 bases between them. Sequenced material: peripheral blood. This clonotype originated in a woman aged 55-69 years with active or convalescent COVID-19. The chain is built from TRBV7-9 and TRBJ1-1; D is ambiguous. The CDR3 nucleotides are TGTGCCAGCAGCTTATTGGTGAGGGACACTGAAGCTTTCTTT. The encoded protein is CASSLLVRDTEAFF.